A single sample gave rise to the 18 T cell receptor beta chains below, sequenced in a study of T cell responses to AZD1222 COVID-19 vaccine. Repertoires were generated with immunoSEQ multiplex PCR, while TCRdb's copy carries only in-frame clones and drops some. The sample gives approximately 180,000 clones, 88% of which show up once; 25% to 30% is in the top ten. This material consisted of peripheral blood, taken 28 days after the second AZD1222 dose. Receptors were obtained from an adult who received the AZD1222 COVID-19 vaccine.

DNA of the CDR3: TGTGCCACCAGCAGAGATAGGACAGGGGGTAATTCACCCCTCCACTTT. Its protein product is CATSRDRTGGNSPLHF. The chain combines TRBV15 with TRBJ1-6, with 10 bases lining up with TRBD1. Germline V lookup: CDR1 LNHNV, CDR2 YYDKDF (reference sequence). The CDR3 spans 16 residues. With V trimmed by 0 bases and J by 6 bases, 2 bases remained unmatched.

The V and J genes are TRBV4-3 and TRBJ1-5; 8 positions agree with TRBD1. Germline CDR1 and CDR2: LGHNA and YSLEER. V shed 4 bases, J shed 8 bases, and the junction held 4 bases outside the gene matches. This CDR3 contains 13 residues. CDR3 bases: TGCGCCAGCAGCCGAAAACAGGGGGAGCCCCAGCATTTT. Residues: CASSRKQGEPQHF.

This CDR3 is CASSLTGTSGFYEQYF. In DNA, the CDR3 is TGTGCCAGCAGCCTAACTGGGACTAGCGGGTTCTACGAGCAGTACTTC. The chain carries TRBV7-2 and TRBJ2-7; 12 nucleotides match TRBD2. The germline V gene has CDR1 SGHTA and CDR2 FQGNSA. The J segment lost 3 bases and the V segment lost 5 bases, leaving 8 bases of the junction unmatched. The CDR3 has 16 amino acids.

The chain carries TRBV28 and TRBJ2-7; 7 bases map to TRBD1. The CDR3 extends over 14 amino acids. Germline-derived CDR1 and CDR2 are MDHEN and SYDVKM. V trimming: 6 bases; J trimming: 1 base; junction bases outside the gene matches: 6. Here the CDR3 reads CASSPGTASYEQYF. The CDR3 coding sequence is TGTGCCAGCAGCCCCGGGACAGCTTCCTACGAGCAGTACTTC.

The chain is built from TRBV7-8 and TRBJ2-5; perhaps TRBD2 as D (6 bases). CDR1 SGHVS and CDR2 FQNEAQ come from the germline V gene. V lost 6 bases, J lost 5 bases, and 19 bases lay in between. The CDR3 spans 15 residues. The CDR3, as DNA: TGTGCCAGCAGGCTAGCCAGGTCGGGGGAGGAGACCCAGTACTTC. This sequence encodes CASRLARSGEETQYF.

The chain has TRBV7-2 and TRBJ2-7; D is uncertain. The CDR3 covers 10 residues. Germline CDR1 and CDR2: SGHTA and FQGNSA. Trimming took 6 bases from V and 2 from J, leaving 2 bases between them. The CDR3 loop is CASRPYEQYF. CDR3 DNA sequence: TGTGCCAGCAGGCCCTACGAGCAGTACTTC.

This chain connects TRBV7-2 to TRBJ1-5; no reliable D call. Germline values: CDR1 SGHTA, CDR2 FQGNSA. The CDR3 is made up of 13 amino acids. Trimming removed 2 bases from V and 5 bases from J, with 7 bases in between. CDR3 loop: CASSLRGDQPQHF. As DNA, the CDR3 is TGTGCCAGCAGCTTACGTGGGGATCAGCCCCAGCATTTT.

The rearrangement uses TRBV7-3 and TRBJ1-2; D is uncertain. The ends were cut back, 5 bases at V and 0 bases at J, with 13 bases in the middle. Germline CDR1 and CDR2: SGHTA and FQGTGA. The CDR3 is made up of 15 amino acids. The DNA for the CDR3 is TGTGCCAGCAGCCGCGATGGGCTTGCTAACTATGGCTACACCTTC. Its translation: CASSRDGLANYGYTF.

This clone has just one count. CDR3 nucleotides: TGCGCCAGCAGCCAAGCTCAGCCATTCCAGAACACTGAAGCTTTCTTT. This translates into CASSQAQPFQNTEAFF. The chain links TRBV4-1 to TRBJ1-1; D ambiguous. This CDR3 is 16 amino acids long. Deletions cut 1 base from V and 1 base from J, with 13 bases between. CDR1 is MGHRA, CDR2 YSYEKL, per germline.

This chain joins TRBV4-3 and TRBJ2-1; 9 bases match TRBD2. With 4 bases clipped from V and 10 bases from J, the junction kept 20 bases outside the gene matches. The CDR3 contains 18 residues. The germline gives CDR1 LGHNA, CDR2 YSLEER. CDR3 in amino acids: CASSPKGLARLAEEEQFF. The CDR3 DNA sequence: TGCGCCAGCAGCCCGAAGGGACTAGCAAGACTAGCGGAGGAGGAGCAGTTCTTC.

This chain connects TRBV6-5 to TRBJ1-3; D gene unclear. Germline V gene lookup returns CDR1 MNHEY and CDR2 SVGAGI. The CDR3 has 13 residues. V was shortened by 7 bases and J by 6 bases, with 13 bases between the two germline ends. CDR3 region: CASTNGRENTIYF. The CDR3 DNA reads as TGTGCCAGCACTAACGGGAGAGAAAACACCATATATTTT.

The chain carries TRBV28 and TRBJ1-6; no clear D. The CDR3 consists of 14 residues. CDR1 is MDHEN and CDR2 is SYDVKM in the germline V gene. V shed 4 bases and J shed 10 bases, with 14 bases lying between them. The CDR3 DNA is TGTGCCAGCAGTTCGGCTTCGTCGGGCTCACCCCTCCACTTT. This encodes CASSSASSGSPLHF. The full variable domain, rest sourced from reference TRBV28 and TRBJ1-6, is DVKVTQSSRYLVKRTGEKVFLECVQDMDHENMFWYRQDPGLGLRLIYFSYDVKMKEKGDIPEGYSVSREKKERFSLILESASTNQTSMYLCASSSASSGSPLHFGNGTRLTVT.

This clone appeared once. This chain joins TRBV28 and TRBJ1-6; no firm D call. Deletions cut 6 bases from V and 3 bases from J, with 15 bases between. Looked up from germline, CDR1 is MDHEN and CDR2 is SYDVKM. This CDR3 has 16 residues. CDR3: CASRSHGSFYNSPLHF. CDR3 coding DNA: TGTGCCAGCAGGAGCCACGGATCCTTCTATAATTCACCCCTCCACTTT.

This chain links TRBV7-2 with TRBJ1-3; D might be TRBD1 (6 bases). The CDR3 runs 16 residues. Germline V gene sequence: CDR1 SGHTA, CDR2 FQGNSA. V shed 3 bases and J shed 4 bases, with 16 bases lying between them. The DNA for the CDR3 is TGTGCCAGCAGCTTCGTCCGTAGCAGGGGAGGAAACACCATATATTTT. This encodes CASSFVRSRGGNTIYF. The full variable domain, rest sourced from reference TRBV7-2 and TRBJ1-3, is GAGVSQSPSNKVTEKGKDVELRCDPISGHTALYWYRQSLGQGLEFLIYFQGNSAPDKSGLPSDRFSAERTGGSVSTLTIQRTQQEDSAVYLCASSFVRSRGGNTIYFGEGSWLTVV.

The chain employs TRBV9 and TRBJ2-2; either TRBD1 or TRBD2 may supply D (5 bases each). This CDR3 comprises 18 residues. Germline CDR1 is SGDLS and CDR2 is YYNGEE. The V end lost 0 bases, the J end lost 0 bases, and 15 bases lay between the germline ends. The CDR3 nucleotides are TGTGCCAGCAGCGTAGCTGTACGAGGGGCGGCGAACACCGGGGAGCTGTTTTTT. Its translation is CASSVAVRGAANTGELFF.

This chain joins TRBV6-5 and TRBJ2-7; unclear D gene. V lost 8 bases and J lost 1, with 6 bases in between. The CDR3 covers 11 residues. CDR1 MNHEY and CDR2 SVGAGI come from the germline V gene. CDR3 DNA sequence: TGTGCCAGCGTCAAGTCCTACGAGCAGTACTTC. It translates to CASVKSYEQYF.

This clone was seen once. The CDR3 sequence is CASSERSSYNSPLHF. For the CDR3, the DNA is TGTGCCAGCAGCGAAAGGAGCTCCTATAATTCACCCCTCCACTTT. This chain joins TRBV7-2 and TRBJ1-6, with D unclear. The ends were cut back, 5 bases at V and 0 bases at J, with 8 bases in the middle. The CDR3 is 15 amino acids. CDR1 SGHTA and CDR2 FQGNSA come from the germline V gene.

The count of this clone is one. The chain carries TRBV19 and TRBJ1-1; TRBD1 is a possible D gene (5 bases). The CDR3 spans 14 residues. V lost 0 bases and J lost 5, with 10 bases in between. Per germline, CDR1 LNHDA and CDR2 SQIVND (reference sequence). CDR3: CASSIDRRGTEAFF. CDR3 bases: TGTGCCAGTAGTATAGATCGGAGGGGTACTGAAGCTTTCTTT.